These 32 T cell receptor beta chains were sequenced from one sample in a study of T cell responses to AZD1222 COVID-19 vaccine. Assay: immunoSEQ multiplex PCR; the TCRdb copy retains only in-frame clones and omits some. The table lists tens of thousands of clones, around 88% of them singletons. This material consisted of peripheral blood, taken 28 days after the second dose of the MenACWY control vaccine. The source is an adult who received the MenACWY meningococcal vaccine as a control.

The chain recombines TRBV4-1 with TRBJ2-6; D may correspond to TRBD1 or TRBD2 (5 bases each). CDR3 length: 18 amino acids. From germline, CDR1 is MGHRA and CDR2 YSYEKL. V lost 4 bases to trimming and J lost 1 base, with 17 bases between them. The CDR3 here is CASSPQGGRPSGANVLTF. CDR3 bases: TGCGCCAGCAGCCCCCAGGGCGGGCGGCCTTCTGGGGCCAACGTCCTGACTTTC.

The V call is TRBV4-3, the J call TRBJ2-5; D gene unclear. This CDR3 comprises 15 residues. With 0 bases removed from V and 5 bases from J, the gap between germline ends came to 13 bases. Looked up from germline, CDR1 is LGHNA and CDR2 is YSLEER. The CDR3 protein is CASSQDLGIGETQYF. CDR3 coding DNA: TGCGCCAGCAGCCAAGATCTGGGAATAGGGGAGACCCAGTACTTC.

CDR3 DNA: TGTGCCAGCAGCCAAGGCCGGGTTGGGATGAACACTGAAGCTTTCTTT. The encoded protein is CASSQGRVGMNTEAFF. The rearrangement joins TRBV4-2 to TRBJ1-1; D is unresolved. This CDR3 is built from 16 residues. Trimming took 1 base from V and 0 from J, leaving 12 bases between them. CDR1 is LGHNA and CDR2 is YNFKEQ in the germline V gene.

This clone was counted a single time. The CDR3 DNA sequence: TGTGCCAGCAGTTTATCGCAGGGGGCTTACTATGGCTACACCTTC. This sequence encodes CASSLSQGAYYGYTF. This rearrangement joins TRBV28 to TRBJ1-2; 8 positions agree with TRBD1. Germline trimming cut 1 base from V and 3 bases from J; bases unmatched to any gene: 4. The CDR3 runs 15 residues. Germline V gives CDR1 MDHEN, CDR2 SYDVKM.

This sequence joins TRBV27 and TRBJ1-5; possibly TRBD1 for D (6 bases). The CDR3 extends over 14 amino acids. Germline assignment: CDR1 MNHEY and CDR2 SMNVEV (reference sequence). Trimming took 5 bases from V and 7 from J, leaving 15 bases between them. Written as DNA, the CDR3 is TGTGCCAGCAGTCTCGAGGGGGGTTGGCAGCCCCAGCATTTT. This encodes CASSLEGGWQPQHF.

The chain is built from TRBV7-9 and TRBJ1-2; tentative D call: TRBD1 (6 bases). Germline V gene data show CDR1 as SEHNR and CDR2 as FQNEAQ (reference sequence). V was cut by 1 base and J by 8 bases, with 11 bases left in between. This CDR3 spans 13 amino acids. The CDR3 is CASSLESQGGYTF. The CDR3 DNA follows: TGTGCCAGCAGCTTAGAGAGTCAGGGGGGCTACACCTTC.

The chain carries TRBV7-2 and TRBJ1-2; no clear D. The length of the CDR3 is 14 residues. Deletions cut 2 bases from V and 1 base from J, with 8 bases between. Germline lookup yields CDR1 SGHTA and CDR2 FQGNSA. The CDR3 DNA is TGTGCCAGCAGCTTAAGACAATATAACTATGGCTACACCTTC. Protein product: CASSLRQYNYGYTF.

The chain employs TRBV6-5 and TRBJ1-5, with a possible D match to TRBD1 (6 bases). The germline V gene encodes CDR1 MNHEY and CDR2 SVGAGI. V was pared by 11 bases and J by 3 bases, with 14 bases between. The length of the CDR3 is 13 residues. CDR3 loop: CASRQVNNQPQHF. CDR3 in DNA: TGTGCCTCGAGACAGGTCAACAATCAGCCCCAGCATTTT.

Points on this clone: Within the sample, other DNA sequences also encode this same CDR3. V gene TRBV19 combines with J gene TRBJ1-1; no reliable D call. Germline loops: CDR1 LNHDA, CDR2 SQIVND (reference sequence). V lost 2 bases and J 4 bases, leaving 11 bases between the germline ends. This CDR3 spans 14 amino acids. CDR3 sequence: CASSIFGVGTEAFF. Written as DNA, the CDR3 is TGTGCCAGTAGTATATTTGGGGTGGGCACTGAAGCTTTCTTT.

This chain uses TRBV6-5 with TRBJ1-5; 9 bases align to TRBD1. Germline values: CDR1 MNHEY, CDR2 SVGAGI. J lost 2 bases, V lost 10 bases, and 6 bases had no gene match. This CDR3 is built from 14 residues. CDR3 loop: CATQQGAGNQPQHF. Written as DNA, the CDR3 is TGTGCCACCCAACAGGGGGCAGGCAATCAGCCCCAGCATTTT.

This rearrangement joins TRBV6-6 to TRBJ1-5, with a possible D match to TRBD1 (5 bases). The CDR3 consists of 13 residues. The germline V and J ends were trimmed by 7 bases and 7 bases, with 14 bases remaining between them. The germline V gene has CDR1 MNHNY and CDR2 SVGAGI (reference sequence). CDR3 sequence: CASTGQAEQPQHF. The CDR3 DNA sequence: TGTGCCAGCACAGGGCAAGCCGAACAGCCCCAGCATTTT.

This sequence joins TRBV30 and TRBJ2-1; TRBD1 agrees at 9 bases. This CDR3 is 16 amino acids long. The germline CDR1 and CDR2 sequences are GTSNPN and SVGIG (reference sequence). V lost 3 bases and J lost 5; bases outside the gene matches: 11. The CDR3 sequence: CAWSLPGQGLNNEQFF. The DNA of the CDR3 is TGTGCCTGGAGCCTCCCGGGACAGGGATTAAACAATGAGCAGTTCTTC.

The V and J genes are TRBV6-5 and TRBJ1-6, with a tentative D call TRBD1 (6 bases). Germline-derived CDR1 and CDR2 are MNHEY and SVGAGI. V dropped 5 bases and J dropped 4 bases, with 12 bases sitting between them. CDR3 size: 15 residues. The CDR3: CASSQITGYNSPLHF. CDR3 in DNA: TGTGCCAGCAGTCAGATTACAGGGTATAATTCACCCCTCCACTTT.

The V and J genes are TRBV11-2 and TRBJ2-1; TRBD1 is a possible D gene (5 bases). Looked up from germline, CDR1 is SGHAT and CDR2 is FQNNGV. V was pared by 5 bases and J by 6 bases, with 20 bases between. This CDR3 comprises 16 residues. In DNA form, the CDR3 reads TGTGCCAGCAGCCGCCCCGCTGCAGGGCCTATCAATGAGCAGTTCTTC. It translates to CASSRPAAGPINEQFF. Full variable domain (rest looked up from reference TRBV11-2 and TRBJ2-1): EAGVAQSPRYKIIEKRQSVAFWCNPISGHATLYWYQQILGQGPKLLIQFQNNGVVDDSQLPKDRFSAERLKGVDSTLKIQPAKLEDSAVYLCASSRPAAGPINEQFFGPGTRLTVL.

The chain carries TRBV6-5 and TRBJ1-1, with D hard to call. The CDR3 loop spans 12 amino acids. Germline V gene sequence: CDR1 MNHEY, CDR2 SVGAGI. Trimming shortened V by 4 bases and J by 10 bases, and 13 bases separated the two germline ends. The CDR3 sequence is CASSFERYAAFF. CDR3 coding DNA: TGTGCCAGCAGTTTTGAGCGGTACGCAGCTTTCTTT.

The CDR3 spells CASSLSTRNTEAFF. For the CDR3, the DNA is TGTGCCAGCAGCTTGTCTACCCGGAACACTGAAGCTTTCTTT. V and J are TRBV5-4 and TRBJ1-1; the D is unclear. Germline V gene data show CDR1 as SGHNT and CDR2 as YYREEE (reference sequence). The length of the CDR3 is 14 residues. With 1 base removed from V and 1 base from J, the gap between germline ends came to 8 bases. Based on the CDR3 plus reference TRBV5-4 and TRBJ1-1, the full variable domain is ETGVTQSPTHLIKTRGQQVTLRCSSQSGHNTVSWYQQALGQGPQFIFQYYREEENGRGNFPPRFSGLQFPNYSSELNVNALELDDSALYLCASSLSTRNTEAFFGQGTRLTVV.

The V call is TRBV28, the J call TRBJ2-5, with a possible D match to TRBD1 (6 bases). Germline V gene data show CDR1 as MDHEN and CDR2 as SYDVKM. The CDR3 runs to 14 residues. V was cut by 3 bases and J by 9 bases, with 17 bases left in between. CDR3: CASSLVGGDVAQYF. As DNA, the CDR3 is TGTGCCAGCAGTTTGGTTGGGGGCGATGTGGCCCAGTACTTC.

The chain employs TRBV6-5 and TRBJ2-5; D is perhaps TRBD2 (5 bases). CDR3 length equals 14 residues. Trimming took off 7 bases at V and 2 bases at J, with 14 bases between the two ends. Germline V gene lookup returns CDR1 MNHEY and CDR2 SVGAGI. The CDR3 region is CASKKGAEQETQYF. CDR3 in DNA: TGTGCCAGCAAAAAGGGAGCGGAACAAGAGACCCAGTACTTC.

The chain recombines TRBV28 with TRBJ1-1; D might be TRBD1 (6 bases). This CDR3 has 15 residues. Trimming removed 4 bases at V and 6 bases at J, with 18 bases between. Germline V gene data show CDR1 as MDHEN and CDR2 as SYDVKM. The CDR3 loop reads CASSSLTGGSAEAFF. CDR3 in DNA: TGTGCCAGCAGTTCCTTGACAGGAGGGAGTGCTGAAGCTTTCTTT.

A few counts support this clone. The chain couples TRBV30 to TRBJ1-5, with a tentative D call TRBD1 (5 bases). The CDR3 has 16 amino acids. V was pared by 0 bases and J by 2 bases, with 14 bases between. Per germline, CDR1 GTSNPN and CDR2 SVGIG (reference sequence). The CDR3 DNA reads TGTGCCTGGAGTGTATCAGGGCGCGGGGGCAATCAGCCCCAGCATTTT. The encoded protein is CAWSVSGRGGNQPQHF.

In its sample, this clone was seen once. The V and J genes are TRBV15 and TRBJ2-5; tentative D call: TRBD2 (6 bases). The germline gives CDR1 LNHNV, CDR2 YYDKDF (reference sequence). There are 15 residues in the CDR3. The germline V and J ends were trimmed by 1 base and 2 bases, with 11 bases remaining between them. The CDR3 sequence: CATSRGGGRQETQYF. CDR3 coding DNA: TGTGCCACCAGCAGAGGTGGAGGGAGACAAGAGACCCAGTACTTC. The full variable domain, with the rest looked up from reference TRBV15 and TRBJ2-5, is DAMVIQNPRYQVTQFGKPVTLSCSQTLNHNVMYWYQQKSSQAPKLLFHYYDKDFNNEADTPDNFQSRRPNTSFCFLDIRSPGLGDTAMYLCATSRGGGRQETQYFGPGTRLLVL.

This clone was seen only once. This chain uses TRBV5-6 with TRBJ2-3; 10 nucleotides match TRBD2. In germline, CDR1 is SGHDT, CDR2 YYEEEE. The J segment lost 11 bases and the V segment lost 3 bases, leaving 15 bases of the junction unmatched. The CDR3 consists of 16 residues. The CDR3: CASSSLGSGGALRQYF. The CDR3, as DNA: TGTGCCAGCAGCTCTCTCGGGAGCGGGGGGGCCTTGAGGCAGTATTTT.

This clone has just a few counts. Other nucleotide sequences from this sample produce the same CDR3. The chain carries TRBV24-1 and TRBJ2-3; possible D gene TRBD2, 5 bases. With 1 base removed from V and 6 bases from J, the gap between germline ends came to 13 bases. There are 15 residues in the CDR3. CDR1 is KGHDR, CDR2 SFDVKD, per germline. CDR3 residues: CATSDFGSGKDTQYF. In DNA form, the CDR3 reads TGTGCCACCAGTGATTTCGGCAGCGGCAAGGATACGCAGTATTTT.

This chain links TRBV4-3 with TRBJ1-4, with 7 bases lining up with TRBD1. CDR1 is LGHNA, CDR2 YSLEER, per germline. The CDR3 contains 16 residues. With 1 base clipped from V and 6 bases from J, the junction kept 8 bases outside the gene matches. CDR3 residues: CASSQGMDRPDEKLFF. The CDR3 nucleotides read TGCGCCAGCAGCCAAGGTATGGACAGGCCGGATGAAAAACTGTTTTTT.

This CDR3 is CASSPERGVGGRQYF. CDR3 nucleotide sequence: TGTGCCAGCTCACCCGAGAGGGGAGTCGGGGGGCGCCAGTACTTC. The V call is TRBV18, the J call TRBJ2-7; a weak D match, TRBD2 (7 bases). Germline CDR1 KGHSH, CDR2 LQKENI. V gave up 3 bases and J gave up 10 bases, with 22 bases separating them. This CDR3 region has 15 residues.

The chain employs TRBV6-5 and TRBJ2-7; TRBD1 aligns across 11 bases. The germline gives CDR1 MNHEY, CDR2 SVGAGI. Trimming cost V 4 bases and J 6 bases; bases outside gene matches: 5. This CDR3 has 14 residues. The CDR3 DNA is TGTGCCAGCAGTTTTCCCGGGACAGGGGGCGAGCAGTACTTC. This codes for CASSFPGTGGEQYF.

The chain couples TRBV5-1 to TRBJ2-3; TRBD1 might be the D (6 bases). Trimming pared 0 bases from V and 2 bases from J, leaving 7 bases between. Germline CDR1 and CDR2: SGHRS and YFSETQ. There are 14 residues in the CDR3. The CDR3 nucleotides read TGCGCCAGCAGCTTGGGGGACAACACAGATACGCAGTATTTT. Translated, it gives CASSLGDNTDTQYF.

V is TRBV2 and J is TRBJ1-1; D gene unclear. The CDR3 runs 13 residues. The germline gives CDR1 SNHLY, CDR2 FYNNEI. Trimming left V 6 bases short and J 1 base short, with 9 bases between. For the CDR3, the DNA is TGTGCCAGCAGCCAAAGAGGGAACACTGAAGCTTTCTTT. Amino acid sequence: CASSQRGNTEAFF. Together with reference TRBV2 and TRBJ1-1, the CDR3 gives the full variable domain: EPEVTQTPSHQVTQMGQEVILRCVPISNHLYFYWYRQILGQKVEFLVSFYNNEISEKSEIFDDQFSVERPDGSNFTLKIRSTKLEDSAMYFCASSQRGNTEAFFGQGTRLTVV.

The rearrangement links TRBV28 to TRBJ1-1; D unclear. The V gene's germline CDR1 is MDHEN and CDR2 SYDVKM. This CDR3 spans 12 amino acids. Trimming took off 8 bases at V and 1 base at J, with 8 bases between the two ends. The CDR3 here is CASSDKNTEAFF. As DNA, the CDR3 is TGTGCCAGCTCCGACAAGAACACTGAAGCTTTCTTT.

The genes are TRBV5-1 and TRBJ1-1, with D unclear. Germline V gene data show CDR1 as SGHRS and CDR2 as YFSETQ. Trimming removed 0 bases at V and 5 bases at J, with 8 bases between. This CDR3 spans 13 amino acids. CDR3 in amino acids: CASSLESQTEAFF. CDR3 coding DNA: TGCGCCAGCAGCTTGGAGTCACAAACTGAAGCTTTCTTT.

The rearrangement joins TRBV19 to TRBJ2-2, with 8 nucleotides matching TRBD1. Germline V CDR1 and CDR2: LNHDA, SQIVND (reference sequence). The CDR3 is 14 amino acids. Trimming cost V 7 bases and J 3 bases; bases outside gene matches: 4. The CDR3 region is CASTPDRDTGELFF. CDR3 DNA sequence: TGTGCCAGTACCCCGGACAGGGACACCGGGGAGCTGTTTTTT. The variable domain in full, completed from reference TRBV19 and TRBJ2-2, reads DGGITQSPKYLFRKEGQNVTLSCEQNLNHDAMYWYRQDPGQGLRLIYYSQIVNDFQKGDIAEGYSVSREKKESFPLTVTSAQKNPTAFYLCASTPDRDTGELFFGEGSRLTVL.

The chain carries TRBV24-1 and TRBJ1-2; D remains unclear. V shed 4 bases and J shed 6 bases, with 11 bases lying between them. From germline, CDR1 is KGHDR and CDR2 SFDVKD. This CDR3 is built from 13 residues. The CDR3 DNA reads TGTGCCACCAGTGAGCGGACGCAGGATGGCTACACCTTC. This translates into CATSERTQDGYTF.